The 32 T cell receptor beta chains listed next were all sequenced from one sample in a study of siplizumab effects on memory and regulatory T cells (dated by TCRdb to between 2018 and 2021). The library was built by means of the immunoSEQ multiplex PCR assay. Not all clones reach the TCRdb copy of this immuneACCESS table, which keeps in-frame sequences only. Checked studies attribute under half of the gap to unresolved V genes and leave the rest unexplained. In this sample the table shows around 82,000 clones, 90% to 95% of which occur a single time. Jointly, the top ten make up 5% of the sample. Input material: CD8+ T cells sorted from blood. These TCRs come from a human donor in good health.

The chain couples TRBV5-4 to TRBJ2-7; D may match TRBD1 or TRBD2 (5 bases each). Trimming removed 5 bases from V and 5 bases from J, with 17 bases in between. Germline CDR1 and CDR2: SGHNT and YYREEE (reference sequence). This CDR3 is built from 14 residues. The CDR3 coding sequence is TGTGCCAGCAGGTGGGACGTAGCTTCCCACGAGCAGTACTTC. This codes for CASRWDVASHEQYF.

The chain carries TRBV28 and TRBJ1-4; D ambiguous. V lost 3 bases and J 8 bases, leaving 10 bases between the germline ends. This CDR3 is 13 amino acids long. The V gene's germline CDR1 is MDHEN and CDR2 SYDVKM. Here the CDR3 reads CASSFFGMEKLFF. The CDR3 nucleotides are TGTGCCAGCAGTTTCTTCGGGATGGAAAAACTGTTTTTT.

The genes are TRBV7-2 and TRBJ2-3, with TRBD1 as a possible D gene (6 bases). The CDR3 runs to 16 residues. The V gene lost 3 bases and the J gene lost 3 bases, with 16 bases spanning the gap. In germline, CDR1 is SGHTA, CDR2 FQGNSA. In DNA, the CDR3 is TGTGCCAGCAGCTTGGGCAACAGGGTGCGGACAGATACGCAGTATTTT. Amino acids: CASSLGNRVRTDTQYF.

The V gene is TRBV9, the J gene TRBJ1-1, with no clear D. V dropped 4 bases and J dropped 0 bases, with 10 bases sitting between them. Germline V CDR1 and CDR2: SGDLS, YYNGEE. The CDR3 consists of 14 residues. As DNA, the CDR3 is TGTGCCAGCAGCCCCGGAGGCGTGAACACTGAAGCTTTCTTT. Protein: CASSPGGVNTEAFF.

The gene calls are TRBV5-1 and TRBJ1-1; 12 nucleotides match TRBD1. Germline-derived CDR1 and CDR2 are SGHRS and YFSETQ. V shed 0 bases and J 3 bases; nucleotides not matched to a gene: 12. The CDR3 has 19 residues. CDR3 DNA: TGCGCCAGCAGCTTGGCTTTCCGGGACAGGGGGCGCGGGGACACTGAAGCTTTCTTT. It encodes CASSLAFRDRGRGDTEAFF.

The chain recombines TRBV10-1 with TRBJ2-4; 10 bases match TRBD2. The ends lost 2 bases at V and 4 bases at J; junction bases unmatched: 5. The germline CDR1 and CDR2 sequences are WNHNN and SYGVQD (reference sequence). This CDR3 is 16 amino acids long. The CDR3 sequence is CASSEGLAGAKNIQYF. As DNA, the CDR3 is TGCGCCAGCAGTGAGGGGCTAGCGGGGGCTAAAAACATTCAGTACTTC.

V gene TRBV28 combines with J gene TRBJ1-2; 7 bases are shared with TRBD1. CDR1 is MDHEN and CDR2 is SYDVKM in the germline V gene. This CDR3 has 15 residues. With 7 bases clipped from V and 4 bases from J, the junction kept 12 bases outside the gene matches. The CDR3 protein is CASIYRGLEGYGYTF. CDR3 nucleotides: TGTGCCAGCATTTACAGGGGTTTGGAAGGCTATGGCTACACCTTC.

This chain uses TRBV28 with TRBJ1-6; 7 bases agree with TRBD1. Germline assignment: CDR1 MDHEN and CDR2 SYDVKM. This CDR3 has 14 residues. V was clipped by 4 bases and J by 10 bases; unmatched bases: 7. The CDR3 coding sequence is TGTGCCAGCAGTTACAGGGGTGGTTGGTCACCCCTCCACTTT. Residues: CASSYRGGWSPLHF.

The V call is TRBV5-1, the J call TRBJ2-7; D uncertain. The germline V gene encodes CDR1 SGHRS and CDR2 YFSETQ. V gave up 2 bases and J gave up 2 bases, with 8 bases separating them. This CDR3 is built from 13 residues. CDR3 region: CASSFDPTYEQYF. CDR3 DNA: TGCGCCAGCAGCTTCGATCCAACCTACGAGCAGTACTTC.

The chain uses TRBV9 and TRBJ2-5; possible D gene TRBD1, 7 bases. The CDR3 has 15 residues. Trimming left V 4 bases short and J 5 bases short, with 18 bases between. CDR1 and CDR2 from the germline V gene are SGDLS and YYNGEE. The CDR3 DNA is TGTGCCAGCAGCCCAGGGGGAGGTCAGGGGGAGACCCAGTACTTC. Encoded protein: CASSPGGGQGETQYF.

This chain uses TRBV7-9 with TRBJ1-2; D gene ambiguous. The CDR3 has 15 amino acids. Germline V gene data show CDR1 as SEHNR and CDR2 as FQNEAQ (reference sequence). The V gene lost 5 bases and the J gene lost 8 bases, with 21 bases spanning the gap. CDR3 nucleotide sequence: TGTGCCAGCAGCCTTATATTCTCGCCCTCAGACGGCTACACCTTC. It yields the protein CASSLIFSPSDGYTF. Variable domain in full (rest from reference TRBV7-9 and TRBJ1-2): DTGVSQNPRHKITKRGQNVTFRCDPISEHNRLYWYRQTLGQGPEFLTYFQNEAQLEKSRLLSDRFSAERPKGSFSTLEIQRTEQGDSAMYLCASSLIFSPSDGYTFGSGTRLTVV.

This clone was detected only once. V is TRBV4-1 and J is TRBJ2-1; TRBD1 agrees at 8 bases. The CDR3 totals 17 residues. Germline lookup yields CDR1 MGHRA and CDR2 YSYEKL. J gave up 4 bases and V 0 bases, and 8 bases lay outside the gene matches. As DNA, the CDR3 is TGCGCCAGCAGCCAAGACGGACAGGGAGGTTTGTACAATGAGCAGTTCTTC. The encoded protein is CASSQDGQGGLYNEQFF.

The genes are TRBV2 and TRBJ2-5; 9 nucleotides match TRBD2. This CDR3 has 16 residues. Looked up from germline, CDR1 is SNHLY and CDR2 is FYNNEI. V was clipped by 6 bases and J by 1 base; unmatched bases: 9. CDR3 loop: CASRSRRGGVQETQYF. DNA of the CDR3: TGTGCCAGCAGGTCCCGGCGCGGGGGGGTCCAAGAGACCCAGTACTTC.

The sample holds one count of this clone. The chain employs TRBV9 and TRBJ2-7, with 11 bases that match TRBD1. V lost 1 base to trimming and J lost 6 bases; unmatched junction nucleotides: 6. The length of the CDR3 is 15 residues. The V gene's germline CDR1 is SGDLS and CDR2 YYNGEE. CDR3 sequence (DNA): TGTGCCAGCAGCGTATCAGGGACAGGGGGAGGCGAGCAGTACTTC. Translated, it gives CASSVSGTGGGEQYF. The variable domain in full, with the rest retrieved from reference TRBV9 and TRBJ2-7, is DSGVTQTPKHLITATGQRVTLRCSPRSGDLSVYWYQQSLDQGLQFLIQYYNGEERAKGNILERFSAQQFPDLHSELNLSSLELGDSALYFCASSVSGTGGGEQYFGPGTRLTVT.

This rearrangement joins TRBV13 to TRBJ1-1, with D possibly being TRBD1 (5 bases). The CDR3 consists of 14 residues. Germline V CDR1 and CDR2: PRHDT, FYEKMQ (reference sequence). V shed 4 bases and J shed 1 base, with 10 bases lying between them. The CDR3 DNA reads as TGTGCCAGCAGCTCAGGGATGGCGAACACTGAAGCTTTCTTT. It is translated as CASSSGMANTEAFF.

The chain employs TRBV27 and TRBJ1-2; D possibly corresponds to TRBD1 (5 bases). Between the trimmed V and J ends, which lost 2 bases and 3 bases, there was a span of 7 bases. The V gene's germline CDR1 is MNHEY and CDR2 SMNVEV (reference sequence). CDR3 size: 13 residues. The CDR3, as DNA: TGTGCCAGCAGTTTAGGGGGGTACTATGGCTACACCTTC. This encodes CASSLGGYYGYTF.

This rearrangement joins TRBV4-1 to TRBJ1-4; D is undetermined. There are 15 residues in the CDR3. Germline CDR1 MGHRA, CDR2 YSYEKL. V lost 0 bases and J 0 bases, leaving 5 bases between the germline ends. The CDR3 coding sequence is TGCGCCAGCAGCCAAGATCCGGCAACTAATGAAAAACTGTTTTTT. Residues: CASSQDPATNEKLFF.

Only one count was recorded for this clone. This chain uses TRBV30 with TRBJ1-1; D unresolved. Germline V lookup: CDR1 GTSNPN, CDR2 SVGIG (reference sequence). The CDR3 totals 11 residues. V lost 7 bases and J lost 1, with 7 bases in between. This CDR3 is CALNPNTEAFF. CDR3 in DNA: TGTGCCTTGAACCCGAACACTGAAGCTTTCTTT.

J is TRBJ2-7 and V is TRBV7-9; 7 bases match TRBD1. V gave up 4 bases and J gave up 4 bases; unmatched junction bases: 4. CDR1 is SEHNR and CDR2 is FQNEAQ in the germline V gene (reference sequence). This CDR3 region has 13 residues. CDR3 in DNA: TGTGCCAGCAGCTCGGGACAGTCTTACGAGCAGTACTTC. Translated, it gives CASSSGQSYEQYF. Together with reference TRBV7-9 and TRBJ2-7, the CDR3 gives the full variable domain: DTGVSQNPRHKITKRGQNVTFRCDPISEHNRLYWYRQTLGQGPEFLTYFQNEAQLEKSRLLSDRFSAERPKGSFSTLEIQRTEQGDSAMYLCASSSGQSYEQYFGPGTRLTVT.

This CDR3 is CASTAGGGSNSPLHF. The DNA for the CDR3 is TGTGCCAGTACCGCGGGCGGGGGTAGTAATTCACCCCTCCACTTT. The V and J genes are TRBV19 and TRBJ1-6, with D perhaps TRBD1 (5 bases). The CDR3 consists of 15 residues. Germline CDR1 LNHDA, CDR2 SQIVND (reference sequence). Trimming left V 7 bases short and J 6 bases short, with 16 bases between.

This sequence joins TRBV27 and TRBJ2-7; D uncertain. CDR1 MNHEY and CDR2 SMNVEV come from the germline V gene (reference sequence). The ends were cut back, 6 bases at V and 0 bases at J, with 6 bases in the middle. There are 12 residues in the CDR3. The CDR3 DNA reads TGTGCCAGCAGGGACGGCTCCTACGAGCAGTACTTC. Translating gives CASRDGSYEQYF.

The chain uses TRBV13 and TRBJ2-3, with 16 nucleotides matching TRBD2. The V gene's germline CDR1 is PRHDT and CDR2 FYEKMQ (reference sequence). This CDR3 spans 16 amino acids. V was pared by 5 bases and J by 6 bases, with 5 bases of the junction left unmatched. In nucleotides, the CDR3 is TGTGCCAGCAGCCCCCGGGGACTAGCGGGAGGGGATACGCAGTATTTT. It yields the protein CASSPRGLAGGDTQYF.

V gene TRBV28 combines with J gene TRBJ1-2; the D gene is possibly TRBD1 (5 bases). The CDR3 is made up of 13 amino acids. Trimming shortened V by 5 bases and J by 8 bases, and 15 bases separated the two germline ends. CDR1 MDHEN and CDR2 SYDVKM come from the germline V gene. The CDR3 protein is CASSPTDSRGYTF. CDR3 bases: TGTGCCAGCAGTCCTACAGACAGCCGGGGCTACACCTTC.

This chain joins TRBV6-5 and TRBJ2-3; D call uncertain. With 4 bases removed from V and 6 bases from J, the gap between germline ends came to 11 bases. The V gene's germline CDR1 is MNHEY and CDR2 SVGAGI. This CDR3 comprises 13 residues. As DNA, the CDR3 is TGTGCCAGCAGTTTCAATCCGGTGGATACGCAGTATTTT. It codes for CASSFNPVDTQYF.

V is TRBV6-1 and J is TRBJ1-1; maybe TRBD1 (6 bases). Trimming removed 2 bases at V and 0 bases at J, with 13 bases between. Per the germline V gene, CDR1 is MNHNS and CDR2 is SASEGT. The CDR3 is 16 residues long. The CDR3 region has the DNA TGTGCCAGCAGTGAATCCGGGGGGCTTATGAACACTGAAGCTTTCTTT. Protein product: CASSESGGLMNTEAFF.

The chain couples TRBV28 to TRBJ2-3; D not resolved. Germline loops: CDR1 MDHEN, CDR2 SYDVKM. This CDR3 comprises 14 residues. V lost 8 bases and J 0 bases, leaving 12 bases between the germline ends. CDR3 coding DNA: TGTGCCAGCTGTGTCCAAATGAGCACAGATACGCAGTATTTT. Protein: CASCVQMSTDTQYF.

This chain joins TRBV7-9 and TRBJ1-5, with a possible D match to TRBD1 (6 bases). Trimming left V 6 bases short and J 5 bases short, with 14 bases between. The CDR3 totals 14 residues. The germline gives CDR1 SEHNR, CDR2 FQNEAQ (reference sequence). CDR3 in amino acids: CASSPGGAYQPQHF. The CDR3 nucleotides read TGTGCCAGCAGTCCGGGGGGGGCCTATCAGCCCCAGCATTTT.

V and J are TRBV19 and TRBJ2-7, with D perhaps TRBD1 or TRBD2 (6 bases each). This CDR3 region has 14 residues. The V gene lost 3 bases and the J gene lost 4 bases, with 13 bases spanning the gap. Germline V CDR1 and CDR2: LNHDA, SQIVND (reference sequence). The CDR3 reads CASSIGGGGYEQYF. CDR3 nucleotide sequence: TGTGCCAGTAGTATTGGCGGAGGGGGATACGAGCAGTACTTC. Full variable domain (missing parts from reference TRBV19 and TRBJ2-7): DGGITQSPKYLFRKEGQNVTLSCEQNLNHDAMYWYRQDPGQGLRLIYYSQIVNDFQKGDIAEGYSVSREKKESFPLTVTSAQKNPTAFYLCASSIGGGGYEQYFGPGTRLTVT.

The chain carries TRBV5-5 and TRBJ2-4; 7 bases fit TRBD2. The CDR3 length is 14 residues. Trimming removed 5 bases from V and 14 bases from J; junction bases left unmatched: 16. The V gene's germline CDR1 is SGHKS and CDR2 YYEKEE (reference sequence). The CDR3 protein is CASREMTAGRVEYF. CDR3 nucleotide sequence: TGTGCCAGCAGGGAAATGACGGCAGGGAGGGTAGAGTACTTC.

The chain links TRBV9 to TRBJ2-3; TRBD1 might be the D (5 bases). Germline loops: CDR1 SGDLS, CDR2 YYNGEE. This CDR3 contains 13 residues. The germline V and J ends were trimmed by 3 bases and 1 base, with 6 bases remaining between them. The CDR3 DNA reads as TGTGCCAGCAGCGGCAGGGGCACAGATACGCAGTATTTT. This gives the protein CASSGRGTDTQYF.

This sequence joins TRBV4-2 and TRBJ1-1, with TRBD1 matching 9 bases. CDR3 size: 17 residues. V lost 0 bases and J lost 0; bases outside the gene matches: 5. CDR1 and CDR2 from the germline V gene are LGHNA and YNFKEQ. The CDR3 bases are TGTGCCAGCAGCCAAGATGACGGACAGGGGATGAACACTGAAGCTTTCTTT. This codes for CASSQDDGQGMNTEAFF.

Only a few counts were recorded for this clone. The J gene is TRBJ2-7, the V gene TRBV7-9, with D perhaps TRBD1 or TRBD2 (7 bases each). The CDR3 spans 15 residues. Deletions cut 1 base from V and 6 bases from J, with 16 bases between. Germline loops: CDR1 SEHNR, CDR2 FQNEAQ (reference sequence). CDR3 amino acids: CASSLGVSGGVEQYF. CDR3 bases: TGTGCCAGCAGCTTAGGAGTATCAGGGGGGGTCGAGCAGTACTTC. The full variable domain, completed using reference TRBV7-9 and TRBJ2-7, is DTGVSQNPRHKITKRGQNVTFRCDPISEHNRLYWYRQTLGQGPEFLTYFQNEAQLEKSRLLSDRFSAERPKGSFSTLEIQRTEQGDSAMYLCASSLGVSGGVEQYFGPGTRLTVT.